This T cell receptor (beta chain) was profiled in a study of T cell changes during pregnancy in multiple sclerosis. TCRdb keeps only in-frame clones here, not all; method: immunoSEQ multiplex PCR. The sample carries roughly 100,000 clones, less than 95% recorded once. This clone was detected only once. Germline loops: CDR1 SGHRS, CDR2 YFSETQ. After removal of 5 bases from V and 4 bases from J, the junction contained 10 bases not matched to a gene. The length of the CDR3 is 16 residues. Here the sequenced sample was peripheral blood, taken before pregnancy. The TCR sequence derives from a female donor with multiple sclerosis, enrolled in a pregnancy study. The V call is TRBV5-1, the J call TRBJ2-1; 9 positions agree with TRBD1. The CDR3 reads CASRPFRDRAYNEQFF. DNA of the CDR3: TGCGCCAGCAGACCCTTCCGGGACAGGGCTTACAATGAGCAGTTCTTC.